Listed here are 8 T cell receptor beta chains from one sample, sequenced in a study of blood T cell repertoires in COVID-19. Sequencing used immunoSEQ multiplex PCR; TCRdb keeps in-frame clones, though not all of them. The sample contains 300,000 to 350,000 clones, almost 90% of which appear only once. The sample taken for sequencing was peripheral blood. The source of these receptors is a woman in her forties with COVID-19, enrolled during active disease.

This chain joins TRBV19 and TRBJ1-2; D perhaps matches TRBD1 (6 bases). Per the germline V gene, CDR1 is LNHDA and CDR2 is SQIVND (reference sequence). V was shortened by 3 bases and J by 4 bases, with 12 bases between the two germline ends. The CDR3 is made up of 14 amino acids. CDR3 DNA sequence: TGTGCCAGTAGTATGCAGGGGTTCATCTATGGCTACACCTTC. Its protein product is CASSMQGFIYGYTF. The full variable domain, completed using reference TRBV19 and TRBJ1-2, is DGGITQSPKYLFRKEGQNVTLSCEQNLNHDAMYWYRQDPGQGLRLIYYSQIVNDFQKGDIAEGYSVSREKKESFPLTVTSAQKNPTAFYLCASSMQGFIYGYTFGSGTRLTVV.

The CDR3 loop is CASSPSRDYGYTF. The CDR3 DNA sequence: TGTGCCAGCTCGCCGTCGCGGGACTATGGCTACACCTTC. The chain combines TRBV18 with TRBJ1-2; D unclear. The CDR3 extends over 13 amino acids. Germline V gene sequence: CDR1 KGHSH, CDR2 LQKENI. Trimming pared 6 bases from V and 3 bases from J, leaving 11 bases between.

The chain combines TRBV5-1 with TRBJ1-1, with TRBD1 matching 7 bases. The germline V gene encodes CDR1 SGHRS and CDR2 YFSETQ. The CDR3 is 15 residues long. J gave up 5 bases and V 4 bases, and 11 bases lay outside the gene matches. The DNA of the CDR3 is TGCGCCAGCAGCCTAAAGGGACAGTTAGGGACTGAAGCTTTCTTT. It encodes CASSLKGQLGTEAFF. The whole variable domain, filled in from reference TRBV5-1 and TRBJ1-1, reads KAGVTQTPRYLIKTRGQQVTLSCSPISGHRSVSWYQQTPGQGLQFLFEYFSETQRNKGNFPGRFSGRQFSNSRSEMNVSTLELGDSALYLCASSLKGQLGTEAFFGQGTRLTVV.

The rearrangement joins TRBV15 to TRBJ1-3, with D maybe TRBD1 (5 bases). Trimming removed 1 base at V and 4 bases at J, with 8 bases between. Germline V gene data show CDR1 as LNHNV and CDR2 as YYDKDF (reference sequence). The CDR3 totals 14 residues. The CDR3 region is CATSRGTTGNTIYF. The CDR3 DNA sequence: TGTGCCACCAGCAGAGGGACAACCGGAAACACCATATATTTT.

This clone was seen once. V and J are TRBV5-1 and TRBJ2-5; D perhaps matches TRBD1 (5 bases). Germline CDR1 is SGHRS and CDR2 is YFSETQ. CDR3 length: 18 residues. Deletions cut 0 bases from V and 4 bases from J, with 22 bases between. This CDR3 is CASSLGFPILQGTETQYF. In DNA form, the CDR3 reads TGCGCCAGCAGCTTGGGTTTCCCGATTTTGCAGGGAACAGAGACCCAGTACTTC. Based on the CDR3 plus reference TRBV5-1 and TRBJ2-5, the full variable domain is KAGVTQTPRYLIKTRGQQVTLSCSPISGHRSVSWYQQTPGQGLQFLFEYFSETQRNKGNFPGRFSGRQFSNSRSEMNVSTLELGDSALYLCASSLGFPILQGTETQYFGPGTRLLVL.

A single count supports this clone. This sequence joins TRBV5-1 and TRBJ1-3; 7 nucleotides align to TRBD1. The CDR3 sequence is 15 residues long. Losses at the gene ends were 3 bases for V and 0 bases for J; bases not matched to a gene: 3. Germline V gene sequence: CDR1 SGHRS, CDR2 YFSETQ. In DNA form, the CDR3 reads TGCGCCAGCAGCTCGACAGGGAACTCTGGAAACACCATATATTTT. Encoded protein: CASSSTGNSGNTIYF.

The chain carries TRBV5-6 and TRBJ1-2; D ambiguous. Germline assignment: CDR1 SGHDT and CDR2 YYEEEE. This CDR3 has 13 residues. The germline V and J ends were trimmed by 1 base and 7 bases, with 11 bases remaining between them. Here the CDR3 reads CASSLPLLGGYTF. The CDR3 nucleotides are TGTGCCAGCAGCTTGCCCTTACTCGGTGGCTACACCTTC.

This sequence joins TRBV4-3 and TRBJ2-7; 11 nucleotides match TRBD2. V was clipped by 5 bases and J by 3 bases; unmatched bases: 9. The V gene's germline CDR1 is LGHNA and CDR2 YSLEER. The CDR3 extends over 16 amino acids. DNA of the CDR3: TGCGCCAGCAGCAAACCTCTAGCGGGAGGAGGCTACGAGCAGTACTTC. Amino acids: CASSKPLAGGGYEQYF.